Listed below are T cell receptor beta chains from one sample, sequenced in a study of blood T cell repertoires in COVID-19. Repertoires were generated with immunoSEQ multiplex PCR, while TCRdb's copy carries only in-frame clones and drops some. The sample has some 50,000 clones; roughly 80% are singletons. Source material: peripheral blood. The receptors stem from a man aged 45 to 65 with acute or convalescent COVID-19. CDR3s include the opening cysteine and the closing phenylalanine or tryptophan. The order of the fields is CDR3 DNA, CDR3 protein, V gene, clone size, J gene, D gene. A D gene is named only where the DNA matches it firmly. Clone size is stated in some rows and not others, as once, few, many or a class when expanded.

TGTGCCAGCAGTTCGACGGGGGGGGTCGACGAGCAGTACTTC CASSSTGGVDEQYF TRBV27 NA TRBJ2-7 TRBD2
TGCGCCAGCAGCTTCGTAGCGGGCTACACAGATACGCAGTATTTT CASSFVAGYTDTQYF TRBV5-1 NA TRBJ2-3 TRBD2
TGTGCCAGCAGCGTAGGGGGGACAGCTAATGAAAAACTGTTTTTT CASSVGGTANEKLFF TRBV9 NA TRBJ1-4 TRBD1
TGTGCCAGCAGTTCATCTAGCGGGAGGGTGGCCTACGAGCAGTACTTC CASSSSSGRVAYEQYF TRBV6-5 NA TRBJ2-7 TRBD2
TGTGCCACCAGTGATTTCTCGAGGACTGGGGCCAACGTCCTGACTTTC CATSDFSRTGANVLTF TRBV24-1 NA TRBJ2-6 NA
TGTGCCAGTAGCCTCGGGTTCCCCAATCAGCCCCAGCATTTT CASSLGFPNQPQHF TRBV19 NA TRBJ1-5 NA
TGTGCCAGCAGCCCCCGGGACATGAGCACAGATACGCAGTATTTT CASSPRDMSTDTQYF TRBV3-1/TRBV3-2 NA TRBJ2-3 NA
TGTGCCAGCTCACAACCGGACGGGAAGGACTATGGCTACACCTTC CASSQPDGKDYGYTF TRBV18 NA TRBJ1-2 NA
TGTGCCAGTAGTATAGGACAGGGCTCCTACGAGCAGTACTTC CASSIGQGSYEQYF TRBV19 NA TRBJ2-7 TRBD1
TGTGCCAGCAGCTTAGGGACAGGGGGGACGAACACTGAAGCTTTCTTT CASSLGTGGTNTEAFF TRBV7-6 few TRBJ1-1 TRBD1
TGTGCCAGCAGTTTCTACACCGGGGAGCTGTTTTTT CASSFYTGELFF TRBV12-3/TRBV12-4 few TRBJ2-2 NA
TGTGCCAGCAGGACAGGGTTCGACTACAATGAGCAGTTCTTC CASRTGFDYNEQFF TRBV6-5 NA TRBJ2-1 TRBD1
TGTGCCAGCAGCCAATCGAACGCAGGGAACACTGAAGCTTTCTTT CASSQSNAGNTEAFF TRBV16 NA TRBJ1-1 NA
TGTGCCAGCAGTCCCCTCGACAGGGGGTTCTATGGCTACACCTTC CASSPLDRGFYGYTF TRBV28 NA TRBJ1-2 TRBD1
TGTGCCAGCAGTTACTCCATAGGGGGGGCTTATGGCTACACCTTC CASSYSIGGAYGYTF TRBV6-2/TRBV6-3 NA TRBJ1-2 NA
TGTGCCAGCAGCTTCCCGGGACAGAGCTACGAGCAGTACTTC CASSFPGQSYEQYF TRBV7-9 NA TRBJ2-7 TRBD1
TGTGCCAGCAGCTTTGCAGGGTCGTACACCGGGGAGCTGTTTTTT CASSFAGSYTGELFF TRBV5-4 NA TRBJ2-2 NA
TGTGCCAGCAGCTCGGAGAGTACTAGCACAGATACGCAGTATTTT CASSSESTSTDTQYF TRBV5-8 NA TRBJ2-3 NA
TGTGCCAGCAGTCCAGGGATTACCGGGGAGCTGTTTTTT CASSPGITGELFF TRBV9 NA TRBJ2-2 NA
TGTGCCAGCAGGTACAGGGAAGTGGCACCCCTCCACTTT CASRYREVAPLHF TRBV12-3/TRBV12-4 few TRBJ1-6 NA
TGTGCCAGCTCATTCCAGGGGGAGGCCTACGAGCAGTACTTC CASSFQGEAYEQYF TRBV18 NA TRBJ2-7 NA
TGCGCCAGCAGCCAGCCGGGACAGGGCAACTATGGCTACACCTTC CASSQPGQGNYGYTF TRBV4-1 NA TRBJ1-2 TRBD1
TGTGCCACCAGCTTCCGACTCGGATCCCCGAAAGAGACCCAGTACTTC CATSFRLGSPKETQYF TRBV15 few TRBJ2-5 NA
TGCGCCAGCAGCTTGGAGGGGGCAAGGAACACTGAAGCTTTCTTT CASSLEGARNTEAFF TRBV5-1 NA TRBJ1-1 TRBD1
TGTGCCAGCAGTTTAACAGGGATCAAGAGGGCCCAGTACTTC CASSLTGIKRAQYF TRBV27 once TRBJ2-5 NA
TGTGCCTGGACCTTAGGACAGGGAGGACGGGAGACCCAGTACTTC CAWTLGQGGRETQYF TRBV30 NA TRBJ2-5 TRBD1